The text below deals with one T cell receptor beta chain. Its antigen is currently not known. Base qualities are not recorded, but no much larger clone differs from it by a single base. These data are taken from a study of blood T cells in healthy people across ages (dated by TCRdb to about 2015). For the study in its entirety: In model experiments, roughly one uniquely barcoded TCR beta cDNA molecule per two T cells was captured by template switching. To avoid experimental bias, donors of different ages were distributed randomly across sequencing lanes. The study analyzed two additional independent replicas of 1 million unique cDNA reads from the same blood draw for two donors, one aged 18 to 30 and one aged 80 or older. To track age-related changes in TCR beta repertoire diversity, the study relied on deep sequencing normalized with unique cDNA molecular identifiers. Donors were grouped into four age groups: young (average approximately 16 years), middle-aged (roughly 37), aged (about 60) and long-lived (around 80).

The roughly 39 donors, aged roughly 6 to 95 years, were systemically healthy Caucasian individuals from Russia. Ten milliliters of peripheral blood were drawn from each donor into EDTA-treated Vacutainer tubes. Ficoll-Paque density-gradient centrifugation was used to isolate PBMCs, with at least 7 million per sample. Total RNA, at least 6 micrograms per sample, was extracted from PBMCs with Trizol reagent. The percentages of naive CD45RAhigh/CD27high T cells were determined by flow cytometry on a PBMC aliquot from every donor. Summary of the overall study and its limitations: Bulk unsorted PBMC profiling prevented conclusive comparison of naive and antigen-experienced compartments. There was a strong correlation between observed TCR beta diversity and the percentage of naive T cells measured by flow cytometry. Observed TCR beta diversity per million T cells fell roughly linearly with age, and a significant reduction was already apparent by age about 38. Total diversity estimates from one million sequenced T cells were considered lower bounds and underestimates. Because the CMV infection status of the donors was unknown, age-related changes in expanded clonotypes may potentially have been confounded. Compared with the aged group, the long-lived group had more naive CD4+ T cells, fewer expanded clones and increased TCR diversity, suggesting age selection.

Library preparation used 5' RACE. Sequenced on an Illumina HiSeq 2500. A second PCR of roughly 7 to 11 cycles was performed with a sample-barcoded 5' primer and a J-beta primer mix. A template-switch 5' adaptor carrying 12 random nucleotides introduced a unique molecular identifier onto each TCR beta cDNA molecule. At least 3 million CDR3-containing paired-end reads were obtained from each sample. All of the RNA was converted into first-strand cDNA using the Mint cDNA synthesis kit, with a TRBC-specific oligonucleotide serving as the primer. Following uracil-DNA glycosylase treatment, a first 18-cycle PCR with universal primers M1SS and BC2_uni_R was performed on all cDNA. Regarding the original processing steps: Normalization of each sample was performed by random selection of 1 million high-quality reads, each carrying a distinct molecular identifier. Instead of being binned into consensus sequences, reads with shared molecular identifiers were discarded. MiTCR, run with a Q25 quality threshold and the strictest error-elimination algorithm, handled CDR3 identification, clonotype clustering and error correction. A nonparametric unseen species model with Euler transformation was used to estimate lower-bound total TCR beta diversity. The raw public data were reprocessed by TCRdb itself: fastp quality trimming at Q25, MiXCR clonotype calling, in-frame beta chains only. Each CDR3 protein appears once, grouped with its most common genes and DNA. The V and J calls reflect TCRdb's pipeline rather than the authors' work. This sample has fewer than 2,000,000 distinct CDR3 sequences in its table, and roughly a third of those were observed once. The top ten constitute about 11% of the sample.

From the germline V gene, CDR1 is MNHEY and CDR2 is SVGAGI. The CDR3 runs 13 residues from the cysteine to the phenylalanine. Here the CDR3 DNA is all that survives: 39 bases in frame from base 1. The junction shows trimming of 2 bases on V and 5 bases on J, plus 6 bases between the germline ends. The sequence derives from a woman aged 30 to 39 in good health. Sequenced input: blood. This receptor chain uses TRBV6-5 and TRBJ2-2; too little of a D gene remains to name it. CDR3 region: CASSYPGTGELFF. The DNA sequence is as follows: TGTGCCAGCAGTTACCCTGGAACCGGGGAGCTGTTTTTT.